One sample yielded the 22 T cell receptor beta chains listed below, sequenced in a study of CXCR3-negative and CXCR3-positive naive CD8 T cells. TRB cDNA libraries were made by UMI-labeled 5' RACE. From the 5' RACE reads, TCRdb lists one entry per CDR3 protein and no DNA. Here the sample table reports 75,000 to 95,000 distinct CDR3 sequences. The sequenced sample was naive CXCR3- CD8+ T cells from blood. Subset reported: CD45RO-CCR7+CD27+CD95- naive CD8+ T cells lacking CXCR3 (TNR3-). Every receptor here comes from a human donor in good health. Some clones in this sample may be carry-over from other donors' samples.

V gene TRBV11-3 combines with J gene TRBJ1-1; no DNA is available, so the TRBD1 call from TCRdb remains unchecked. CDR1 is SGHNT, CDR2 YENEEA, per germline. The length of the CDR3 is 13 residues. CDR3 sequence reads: CASSPRGNTEAFF.

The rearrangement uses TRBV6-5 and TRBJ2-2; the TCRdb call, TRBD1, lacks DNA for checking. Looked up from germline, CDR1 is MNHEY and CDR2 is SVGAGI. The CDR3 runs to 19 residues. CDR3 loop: CASSYLNRGGDANTGELFF.

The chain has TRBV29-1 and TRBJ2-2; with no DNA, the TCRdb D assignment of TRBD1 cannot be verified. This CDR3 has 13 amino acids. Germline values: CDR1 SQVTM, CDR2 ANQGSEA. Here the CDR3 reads CSVNRGNTGELFF.

CDR3 sequence reads: CATSSSDAGMKETQYF. This chain joins TRBV15 and TRBJ2-5; TCRdb returns TRBD2, unconfirmable since there is no DNA. CDR1 and CDR2 (germline): LNHNV, YYDKDF (reference sequence). CDR3 length: 16 amino acids.

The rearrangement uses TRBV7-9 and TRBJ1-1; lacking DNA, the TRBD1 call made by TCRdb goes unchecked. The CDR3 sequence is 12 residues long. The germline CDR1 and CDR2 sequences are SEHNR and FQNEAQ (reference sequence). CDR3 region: CASSLGTGEAFF.

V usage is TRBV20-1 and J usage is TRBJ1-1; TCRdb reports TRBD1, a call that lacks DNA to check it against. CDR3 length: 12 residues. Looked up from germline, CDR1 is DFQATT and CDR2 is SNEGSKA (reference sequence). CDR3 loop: CSARQGETEAFF.

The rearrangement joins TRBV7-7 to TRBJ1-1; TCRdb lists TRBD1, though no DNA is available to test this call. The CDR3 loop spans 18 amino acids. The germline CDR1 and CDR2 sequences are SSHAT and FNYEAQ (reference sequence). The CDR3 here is CASSLALLGGRGNTEAFF.

CDR3 in amino acids: CASRTMGDAEAFF. V is TRBV11-2 and J is TRBJ1-1; TCRdb names TRBD1, which stays unverified in the absence of DNA. Germline V gene sequence: CDR1 SGHAT, CDR2 FQNNGV. The CDR3 has 13 residues. The full variable domain, in which reference TRBV11-2 and TRBJ1-1 provide the parts outside the CDR3, is EAGVAQSPRYKIIEKRQSVAFWCNPISGHATLYWYQQILGQGPKLLIQFQNNGVVDDSQLPKDRFSAERLKGVDSTLKIQPAKLEDSAVYLCASRTMGDAEAFFGQGTRLTVV.

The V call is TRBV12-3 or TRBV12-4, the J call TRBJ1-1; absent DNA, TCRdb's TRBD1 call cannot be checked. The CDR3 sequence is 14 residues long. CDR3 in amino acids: CASSLGHTNTEAFF.

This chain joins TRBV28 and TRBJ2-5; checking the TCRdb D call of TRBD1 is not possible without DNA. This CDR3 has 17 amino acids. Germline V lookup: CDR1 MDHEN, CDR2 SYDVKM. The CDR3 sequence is CASSFPLDGASGETQYF. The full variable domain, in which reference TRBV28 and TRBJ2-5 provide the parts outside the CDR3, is DVKVTQSSRYLVKRTGEKVFLECVQDMDHENMFWYRQDPGLGLRLIYFSYDVKMKEKGDIPEGYSVSREKKERFSLILESASTNQTSMYLCASSFPLDGASGETQYFGPGTRLLVL.

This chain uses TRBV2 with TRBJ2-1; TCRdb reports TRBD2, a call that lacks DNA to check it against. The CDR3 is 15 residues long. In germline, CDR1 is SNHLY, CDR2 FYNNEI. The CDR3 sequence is CASAILAGKSDEQFF. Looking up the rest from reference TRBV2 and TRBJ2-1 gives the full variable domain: EPEVTQTPSHQVTQMGQEVILRCVPISNHLYFYWYRQILGQKVEFLVSFYNNEISEKSEIFDDQFSVERPDGSNFTLKIRSTKLEDSAMYFCASAILAGKSDEQFFGPGTRLTVL.

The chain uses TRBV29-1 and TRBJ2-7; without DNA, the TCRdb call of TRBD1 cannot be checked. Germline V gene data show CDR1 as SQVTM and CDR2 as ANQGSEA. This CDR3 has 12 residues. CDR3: CSVPRGSGEQYF.

The CDR3 spells CSVGEWDNEQFF. J is TRBJ2-1 and V is TRBV29-1. Germline V lookup: CDR1 SQVTM, CDR2 ANQGSEA. The CDR3 totals 12 residues.

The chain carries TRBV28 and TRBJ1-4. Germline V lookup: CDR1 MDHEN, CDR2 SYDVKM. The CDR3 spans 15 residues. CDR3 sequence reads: CASSLSGSSNEKLFF.

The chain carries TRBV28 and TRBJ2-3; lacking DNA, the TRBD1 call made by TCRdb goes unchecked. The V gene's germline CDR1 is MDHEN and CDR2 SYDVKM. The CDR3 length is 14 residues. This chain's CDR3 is CASSLTQGSNTQYF.

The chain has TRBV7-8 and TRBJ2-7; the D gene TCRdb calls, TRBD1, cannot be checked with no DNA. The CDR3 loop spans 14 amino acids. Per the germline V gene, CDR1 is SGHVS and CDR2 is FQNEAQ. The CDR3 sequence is CASSLQGVSYEQYF.

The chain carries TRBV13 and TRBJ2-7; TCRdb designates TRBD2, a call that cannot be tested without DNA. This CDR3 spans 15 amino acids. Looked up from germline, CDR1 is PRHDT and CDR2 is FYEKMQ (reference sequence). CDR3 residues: CASSWGTSGGDEQYF.

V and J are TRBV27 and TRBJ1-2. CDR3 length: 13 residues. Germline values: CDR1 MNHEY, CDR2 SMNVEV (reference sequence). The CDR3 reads CASRPSTNYGYTF.

CDR3: CASSAGGEQFF. This chain joins TRBV6-5 and TRBJ2-1; TCRdb's D gene call, TRBD2, goes unchecked for lack of DNA. Germline V CDR1 and CDR2: MNHEY, SVGAGI. The CDR3 runs 11 residues.

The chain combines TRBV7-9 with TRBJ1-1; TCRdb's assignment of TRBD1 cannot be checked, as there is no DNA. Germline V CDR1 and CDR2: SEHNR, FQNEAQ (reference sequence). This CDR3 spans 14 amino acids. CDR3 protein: CASSLAGEEPEAFF.

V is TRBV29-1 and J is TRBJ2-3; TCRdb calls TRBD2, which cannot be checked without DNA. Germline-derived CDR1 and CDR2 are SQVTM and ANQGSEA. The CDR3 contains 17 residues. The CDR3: CSVEFSSLAGSTDTQYF.

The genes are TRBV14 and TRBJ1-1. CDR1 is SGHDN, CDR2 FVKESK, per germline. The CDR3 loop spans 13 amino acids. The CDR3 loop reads CASSHRMNTEAFF.